This T cell receptor (beta chain) was identified during a study of blood T cell repertoires in COVID-19 (dated by TCRdb to 2020 to 2021). Study-wide context: Collaborator samples came from the United States, Italy and Spain and covered acute and convalescent phases of COVID-19. The material from the prospective study consisted of cDNA or gDNA derived from T cells, B-cell-depleted T cells, or PBMCs. Subjects who had been exposed to COVID-19, were actively infected with it, or had recovered from it provided the deeply sampled blood TCRbeta repertoires that made up the dataset. The repertoires were made available in a free public database intended to serve as a resource for research on the immune response to SARS-CoV-2. The samples were drawn from two sources: the first 160 participants of the ongoing ImmuneRACE study, and 1,200 or so subjects contributed by 6 global collaborators. The sample metadata nearly always contained a de-identified subject ID, COVID-19 status, age in years and sex. Where available, HLA class I and class II types were taken from metadata supplied by the sample provider and were not determined by assay-based typing.

Comment on this clone: Its antigen remains undetermined. It has no much larger one-base neighbor in the sample; base qualities were not kept.

Paper-wide results and their limitations: How much clinical and demographic metadata was included differed by source and by participant, and the metadata was provided uncurated.

Whole blood was collected in K2EDTA tubes by collaborating institutions according to the institutions' own protocols. For TCRbeta analysis, collaborators shipped samples in one of three forms: frozen whole blood, isolated PBMCs, or DNA extracted from either of those sample types. V lost 3 bases and J lost 8 bases; the stretch between them is 17 bases long. The germline V gene (reference sequence) sets CDR1 to LGHDT and CDR2 to YNNKEL. The CDR3 holds 15 amino acids from the cysteine to the phenylalanine. CDR3 DNA is the only sequence kept; it has 45 bases, read in frame from the first base. TCRbeta CDR3 regions were amplified from genomic DNA by means of the immunoSEQ Assay, a bias-controlled multiplex PCR. As for the authors' bioinformatics: The number of nucleated cells in each sample was estimated by amplification of reference gene primers within the assay. To quantify the absolute abundance of each unique TCRbeta CDR3 rearrangement, sequence reads were collapsed and filtered. For each sample, productive Simpson clonality was calculated as the square root of Simpson's diversity index across productive rearrangements. The immuneACCESS repertoire file appears here via TCRdb, limited to in-frame rearrangements. These files lack a portion of the clones; in checked studies, under half of the deficit traces to unresolved V genes, and the cause of the others is not known. That table gives V, J and clone size, and the DNA gave D and trimming. The sample has roughly 150,000 clones on record, about 79% of them singletons. The ten largest clones represent around 7.2% of the sample.

The TCR originated in a woman aged 45-59 years in a cohort sampled during active or convalescent COVID-19. The V and J genes are TRBV3-1 (or the pseudogene TRBV3-2) and TRBJ2-1; possibly the D gene is TRBD2, per 6 matching bases. The specimen was peripheral blood. CDR3 region: CASSHSGGTEDEQFF. The DNA sequence reads TGTGCCAGCAGCCATAGCGGCGGGACCGAGGATGAGCAGTTCTTC.